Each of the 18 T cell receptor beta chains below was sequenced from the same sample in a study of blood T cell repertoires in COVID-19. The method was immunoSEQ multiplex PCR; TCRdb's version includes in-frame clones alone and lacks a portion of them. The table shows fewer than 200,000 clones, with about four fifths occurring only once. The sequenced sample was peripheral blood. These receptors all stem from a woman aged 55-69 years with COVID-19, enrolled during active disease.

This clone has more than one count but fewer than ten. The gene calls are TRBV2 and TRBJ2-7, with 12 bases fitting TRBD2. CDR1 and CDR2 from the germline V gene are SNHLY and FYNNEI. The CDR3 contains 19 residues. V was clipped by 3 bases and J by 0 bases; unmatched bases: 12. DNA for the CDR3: TGTGCCAGCAGTGATACCCCGACTAGCGGGGGCTCCTCCTCCTACGAGCAGTACGTC. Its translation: CASSDTPTSGGSSSYEQYV.

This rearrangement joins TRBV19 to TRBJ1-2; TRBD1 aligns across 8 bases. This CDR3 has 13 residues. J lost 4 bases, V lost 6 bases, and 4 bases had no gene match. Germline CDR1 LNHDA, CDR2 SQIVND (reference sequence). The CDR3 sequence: CASRGQVIYGYTF. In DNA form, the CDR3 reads TGTGCCAGTAGGGGACAGGTTATCTATGGCTACACCTTC.

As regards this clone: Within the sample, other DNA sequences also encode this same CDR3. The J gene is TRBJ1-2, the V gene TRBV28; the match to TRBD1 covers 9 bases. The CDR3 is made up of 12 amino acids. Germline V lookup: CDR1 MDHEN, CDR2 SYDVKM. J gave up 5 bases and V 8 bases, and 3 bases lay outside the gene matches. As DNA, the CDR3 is TGTGCCAGCTCCGGGACAGGGTATGGCTACACCTTC. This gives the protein CASSGTGYGYTF.

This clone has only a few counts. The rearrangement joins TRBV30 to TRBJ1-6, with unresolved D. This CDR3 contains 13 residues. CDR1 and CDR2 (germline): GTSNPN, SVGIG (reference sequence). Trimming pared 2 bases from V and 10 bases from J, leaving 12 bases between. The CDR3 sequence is CAWSTERASPLHF. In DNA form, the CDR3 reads TGTGCCTGGAGTACAGAGCGGGCCTCACCCCTCCACTTT.

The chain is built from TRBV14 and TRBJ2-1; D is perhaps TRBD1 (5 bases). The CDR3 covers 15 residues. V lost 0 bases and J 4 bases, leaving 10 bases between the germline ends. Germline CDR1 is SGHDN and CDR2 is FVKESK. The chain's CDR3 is CASSQDNRWYNEQFF. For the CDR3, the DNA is TGTGCCAGCAGCCAAGATAACAGGTGGTACAATGAGCAGTTCTTC.

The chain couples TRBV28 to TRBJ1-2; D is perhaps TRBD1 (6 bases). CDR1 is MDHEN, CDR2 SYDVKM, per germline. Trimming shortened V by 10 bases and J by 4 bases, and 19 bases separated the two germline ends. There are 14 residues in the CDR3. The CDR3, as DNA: TGTGCCATTCACGGGACACCCGCCAGCTATGGCTACACCTTC. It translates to CAIHGTPASYGYTF.

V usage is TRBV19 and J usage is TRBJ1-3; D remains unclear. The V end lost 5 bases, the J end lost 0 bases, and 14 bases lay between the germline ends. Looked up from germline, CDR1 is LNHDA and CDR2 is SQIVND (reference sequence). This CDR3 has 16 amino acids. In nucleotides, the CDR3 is TGTGCCAGTAGTCTCAATTGGCGGAGCTCTGGAAACACCATATATTTT. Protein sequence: CASSLNWRSSGNTIYF.

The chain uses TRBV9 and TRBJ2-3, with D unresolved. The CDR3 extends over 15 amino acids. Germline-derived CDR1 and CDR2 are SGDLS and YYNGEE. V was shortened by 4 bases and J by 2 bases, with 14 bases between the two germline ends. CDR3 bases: TGTGCCAGCAGCATAGACACAGTTGACACAGATACGCAGTATTTT. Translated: CASSIDTVDTDTQYF.

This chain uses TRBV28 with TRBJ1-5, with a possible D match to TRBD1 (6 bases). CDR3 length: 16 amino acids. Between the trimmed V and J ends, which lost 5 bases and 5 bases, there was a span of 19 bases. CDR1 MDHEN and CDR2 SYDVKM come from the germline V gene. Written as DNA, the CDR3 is TGTGCCAGCAGTCCGGAGATTGGACAGAGTGATCAGCCCCAGCATTTT. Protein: CASSPEIGQSDQPQHF.

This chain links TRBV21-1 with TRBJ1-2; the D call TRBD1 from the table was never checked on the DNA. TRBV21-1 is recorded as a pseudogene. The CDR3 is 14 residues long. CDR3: CASSKRLGQDGYTF. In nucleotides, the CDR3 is TGTGCCAGCAGCAAACGGTTAGGACAAGACGGCTACACCTTC.

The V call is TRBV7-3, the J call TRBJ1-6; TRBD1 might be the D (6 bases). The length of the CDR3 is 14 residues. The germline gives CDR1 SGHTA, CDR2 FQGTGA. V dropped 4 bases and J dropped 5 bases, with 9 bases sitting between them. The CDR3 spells CASSSGTNNSPLHF. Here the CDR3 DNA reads TGTGCCAGCAGCTCGGGGACAAATAATTCACCCCTCCACTTT. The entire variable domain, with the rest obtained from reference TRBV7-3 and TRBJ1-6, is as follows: GAGVSQTPSNKVTEKGKYVELRCDPISGHTALYWYRQSLGQGPEFLIYFQGTGAADDSGLPNDRFFAVRPEGSVSTLKIQRTERGDSAVYLCASSSGTNNSPLHFGNGTRLTVT.

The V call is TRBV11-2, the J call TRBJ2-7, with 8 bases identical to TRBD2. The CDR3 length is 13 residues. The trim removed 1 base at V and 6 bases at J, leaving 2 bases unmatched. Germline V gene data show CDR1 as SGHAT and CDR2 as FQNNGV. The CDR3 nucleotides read TGTGCCAGCAGCTTAGCCGGGGGGGGCGAGCAGTACTTC. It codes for CASSLAGGGEQYF.

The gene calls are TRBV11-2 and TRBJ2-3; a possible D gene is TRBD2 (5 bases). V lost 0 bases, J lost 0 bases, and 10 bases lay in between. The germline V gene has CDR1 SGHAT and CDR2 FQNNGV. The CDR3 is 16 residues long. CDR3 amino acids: CASSLDRGSSTDTQYF. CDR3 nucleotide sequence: TGTGCCAGCAGCTTAGATCGAGGGTCTAGCACAGATACGCAGTATTTT.

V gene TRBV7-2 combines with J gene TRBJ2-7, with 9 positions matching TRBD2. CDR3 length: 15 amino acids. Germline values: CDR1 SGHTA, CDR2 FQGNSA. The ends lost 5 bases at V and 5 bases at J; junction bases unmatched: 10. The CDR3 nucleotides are TGTGCCAGCAGCCTTGATAGCGGGAGAAGTAACGAGCAGTACTTC. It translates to CASSLDSGRSNEQYF. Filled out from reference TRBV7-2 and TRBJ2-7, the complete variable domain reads GAGVSQSPSNKVTEKGKDVELRCDPISGHTALYWYRQSLGQGLEFLIYFQGNSAPDKSGLPSDRFSAERTGGSVSTLTIQRTQQEDSAVYLCASSLDSGRSNEQYFGPGTRLTVT.

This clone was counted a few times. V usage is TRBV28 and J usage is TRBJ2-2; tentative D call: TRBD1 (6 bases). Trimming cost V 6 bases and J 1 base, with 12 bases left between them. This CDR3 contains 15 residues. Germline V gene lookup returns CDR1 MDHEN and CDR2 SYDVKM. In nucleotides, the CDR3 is TGTGCCAGCAGCACGCCGACAGGGAACACCGGGGAGCTGTTTTTT. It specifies CASSTPTGNTGELFF.

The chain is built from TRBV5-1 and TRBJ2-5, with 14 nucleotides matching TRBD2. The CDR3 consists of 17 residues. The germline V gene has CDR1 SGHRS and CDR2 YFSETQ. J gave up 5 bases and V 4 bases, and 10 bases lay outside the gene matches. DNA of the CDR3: TGCGCCAGCAGCCCAAGGACTAGCGGGGGGTCTTGGGAGACCCAGTACTTC. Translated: CASSPRTSGGSWETQYF.

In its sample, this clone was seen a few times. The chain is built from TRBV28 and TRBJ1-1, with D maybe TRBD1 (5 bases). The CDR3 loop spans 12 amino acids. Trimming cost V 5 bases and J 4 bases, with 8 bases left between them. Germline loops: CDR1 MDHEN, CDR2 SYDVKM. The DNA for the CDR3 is TGTGCCAGCAGTCCGCAGGGCACTGAAGCTTTCTTT. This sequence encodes CASSPQGTEAFF.

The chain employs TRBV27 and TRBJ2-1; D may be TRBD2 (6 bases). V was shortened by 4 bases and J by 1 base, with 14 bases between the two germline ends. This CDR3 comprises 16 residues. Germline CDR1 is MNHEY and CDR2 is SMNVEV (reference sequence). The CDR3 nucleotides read TGTGCCAGCAGTTCGGAACGGGAGAAGTCCTACAATGAGCAGTTCTTC. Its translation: CASSSEREKSYNEQFF.